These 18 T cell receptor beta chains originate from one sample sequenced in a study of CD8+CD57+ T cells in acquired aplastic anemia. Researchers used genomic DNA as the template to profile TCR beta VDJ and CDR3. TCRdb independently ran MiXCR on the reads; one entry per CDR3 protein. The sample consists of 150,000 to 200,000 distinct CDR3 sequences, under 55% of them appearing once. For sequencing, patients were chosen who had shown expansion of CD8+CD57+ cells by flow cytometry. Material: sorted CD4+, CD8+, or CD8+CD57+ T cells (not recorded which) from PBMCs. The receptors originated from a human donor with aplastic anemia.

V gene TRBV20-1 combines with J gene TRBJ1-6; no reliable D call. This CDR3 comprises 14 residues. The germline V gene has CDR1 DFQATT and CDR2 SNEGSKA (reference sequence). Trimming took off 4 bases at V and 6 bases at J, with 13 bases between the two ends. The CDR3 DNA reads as TGCAGTGCTAAGTCCGGGGTCCCTAATTCACCCCTCCACTTT. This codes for CSAKSGVPNSPLHF.

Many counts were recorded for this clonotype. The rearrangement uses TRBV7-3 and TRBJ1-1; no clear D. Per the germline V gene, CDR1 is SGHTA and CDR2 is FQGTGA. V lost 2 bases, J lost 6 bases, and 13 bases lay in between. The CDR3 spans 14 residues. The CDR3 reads CASSLQPGGAEAFF. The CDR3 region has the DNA TGTGCCAGCAGCTTACAGCCGGGCGGCGCTGAAGCTTTCTTT.

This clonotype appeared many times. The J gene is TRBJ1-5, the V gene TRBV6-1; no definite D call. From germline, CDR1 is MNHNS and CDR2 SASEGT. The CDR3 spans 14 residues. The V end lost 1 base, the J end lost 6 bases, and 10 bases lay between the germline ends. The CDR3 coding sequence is TGTGCCAGCAGTGAAGTCAATCTAATTCAGCCCCAGCATTTT. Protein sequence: CASSEVNLIQPQHF.

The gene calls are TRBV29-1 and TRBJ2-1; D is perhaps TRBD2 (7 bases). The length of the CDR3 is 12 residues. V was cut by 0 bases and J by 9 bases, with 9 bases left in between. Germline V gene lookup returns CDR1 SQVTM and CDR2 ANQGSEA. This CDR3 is CSVEDRGAEQFF. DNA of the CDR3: TGCAGCGTTGAAGATCGGGGGGCTGAGCAGTTCTTC.

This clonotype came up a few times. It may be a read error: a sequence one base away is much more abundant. The CDR3 region is CASEAERNTEAFF. The CDR3 coding sequence is TGTGCCAGCGAGGCAGAAAGGAACACTGAAGCTTTCTTT. This chain links TRBV2 with TRBJ1-1; D gene unclear. Germline V gene data show CDR1 as SNHLY and CDR2 as FYNNEI. The CDR3 has 13 amino acids. Trimming pared 8 bases from V and 1 base from J, leaving 11 bases between.

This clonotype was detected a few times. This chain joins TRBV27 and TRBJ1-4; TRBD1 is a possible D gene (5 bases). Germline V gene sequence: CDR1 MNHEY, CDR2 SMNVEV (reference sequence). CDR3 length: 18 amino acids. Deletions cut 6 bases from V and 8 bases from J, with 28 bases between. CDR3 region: CASRPTAGPGVWGEKLFF. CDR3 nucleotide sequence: TGTGCCAGCAGGCCCACGGCGGGTCCAGGCGTATGGGGGGAAAAACTGTTTTTT.

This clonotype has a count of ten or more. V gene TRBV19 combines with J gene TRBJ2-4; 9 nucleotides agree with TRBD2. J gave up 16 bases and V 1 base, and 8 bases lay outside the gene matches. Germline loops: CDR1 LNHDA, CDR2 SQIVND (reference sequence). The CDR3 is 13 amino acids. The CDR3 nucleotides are TGTGCCAGTAGTATAGTCGGGACTAGCCTCCATTACTTC. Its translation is CASSIVGTSLHYF.

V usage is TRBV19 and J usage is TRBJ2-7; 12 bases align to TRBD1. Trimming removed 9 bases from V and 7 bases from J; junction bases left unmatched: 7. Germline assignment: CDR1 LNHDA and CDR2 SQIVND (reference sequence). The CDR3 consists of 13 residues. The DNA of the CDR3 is TGTGCCAGCAGGGACAGGGGGCGTCGGGAGCAGTACTTC. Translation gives CASRDRGRREQYF.

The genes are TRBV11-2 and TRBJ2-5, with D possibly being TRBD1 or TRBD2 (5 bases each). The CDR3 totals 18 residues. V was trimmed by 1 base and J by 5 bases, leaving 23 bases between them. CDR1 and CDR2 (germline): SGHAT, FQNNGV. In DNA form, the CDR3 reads TGTGCCAGCAGCTTAGTCGTGGCGAGGACCGGGACCGTCGAGACCCAGTACTTC. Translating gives CASSLVVARTGTVETQYF.

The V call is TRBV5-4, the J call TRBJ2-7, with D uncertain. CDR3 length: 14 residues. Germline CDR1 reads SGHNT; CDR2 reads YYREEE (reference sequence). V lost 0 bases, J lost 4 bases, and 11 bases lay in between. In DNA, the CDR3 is TGTGCCAGCAGCTTGGACGCCAGACAATACGAGCAGTACGTC. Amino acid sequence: CASSLDARQYEQYV.

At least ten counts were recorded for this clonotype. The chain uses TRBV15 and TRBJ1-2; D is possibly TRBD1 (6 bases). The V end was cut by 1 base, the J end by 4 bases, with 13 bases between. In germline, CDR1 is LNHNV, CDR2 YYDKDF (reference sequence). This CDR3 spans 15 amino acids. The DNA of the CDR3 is TGTGCCACCAGCAGAGGAAAACAGGGAAGCTATGGCTACACCTTC. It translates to CATSRGKQGSYGYTF.

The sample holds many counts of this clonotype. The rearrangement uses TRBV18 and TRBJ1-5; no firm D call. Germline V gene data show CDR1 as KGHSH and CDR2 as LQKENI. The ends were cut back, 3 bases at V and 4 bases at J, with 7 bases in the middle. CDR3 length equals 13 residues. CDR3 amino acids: CASSPDGNQPQHF. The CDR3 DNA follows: TGTGCCAGCTCACCTGATGGGAATCAGCCCCAGCATTTT.

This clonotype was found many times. This CDR3 is CASSLGLGPEAFF. CDR3 DNA: TGCGCCAGCAGCCTAGGCCTGGGGCCGGAAGCTTTCTTT. This sequence joins TRBV4-1 and TRBJ1-1, with D possibly TRBD1 on 5 matching bases. With 4 bases removed from V and 8 bases from J, the gap between germline ends came to 14 bases. CDR3 length equals 13 residues. The germline V gene has CDR1 MGHRA and CDR2 YSYEKL.

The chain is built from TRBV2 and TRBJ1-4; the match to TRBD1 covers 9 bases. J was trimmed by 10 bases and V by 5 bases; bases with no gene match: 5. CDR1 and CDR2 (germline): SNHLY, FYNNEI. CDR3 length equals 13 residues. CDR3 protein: CASSSQGAGKLFF. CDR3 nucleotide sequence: TGTGCCAGCAGTTCACAGGGGGCTGGAAAACTGTTTTTT.

The CDR3 DNA reads as TGTGCCACCGAGGGGGGGGCAGAAGGCACCGGGGAGCTGTTTTTT. Its protein product is CATEGGAEGTGELFF. The rearrangement joins TRBV2 to TRBJ2-2; the D gene is possibly TRBD2 (7 bases). Trimming removed 10 bases at V and 4 bases at J, with 19 bases between. This CDR3 is 15 amino acids long. Germline loops: CDR1 SNHLY, CDR2 FYNNEI.

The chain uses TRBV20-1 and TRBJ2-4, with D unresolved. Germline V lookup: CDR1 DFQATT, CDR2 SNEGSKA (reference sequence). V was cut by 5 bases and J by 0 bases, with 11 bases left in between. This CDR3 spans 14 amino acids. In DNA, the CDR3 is TGCAGTGCTCGGCAGGTGCTAGCCAAAAACATTCAGTACTTC. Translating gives CSARQVLAKNIQYF.

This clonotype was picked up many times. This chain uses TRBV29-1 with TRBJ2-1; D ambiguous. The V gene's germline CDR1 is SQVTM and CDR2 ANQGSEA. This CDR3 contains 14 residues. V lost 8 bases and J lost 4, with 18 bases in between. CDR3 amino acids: CSHIPLDKYNEQFF. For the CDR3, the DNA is TGCAGCCACATACCCCTAGATAAATACAATGAGCAGTTCTTC.

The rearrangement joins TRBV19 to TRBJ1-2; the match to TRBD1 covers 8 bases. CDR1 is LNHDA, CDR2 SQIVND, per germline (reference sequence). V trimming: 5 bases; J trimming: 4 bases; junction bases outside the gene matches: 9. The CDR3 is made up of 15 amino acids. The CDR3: CASSPRTGNLYGYTF. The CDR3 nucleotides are TGTGCCAGTAGTCCAAGGACAGGGAATCTCTATGGCTACACCTTC.